These 18 T cell receptor beta chains share one sample of origin, sequenced in a study of radiation and T cells in renal cell carcinoma. Sequenced by immunoSEQ multiplex PCR; TCRdb stores in-frame clones only, minus some. The data show 120,000 to 150,000 clones, around 78% seen once. Time point in this sample: baseline pretreatment blood. Treatment indicated: 15 Gy SBRT to primary tumor, nephrectomy 4 weeks later. The sample consisted of blood, taken from a patient whose treatment included radiotherapy and nephrectomy. The receptors were gathered from a woman aged 45 to 65 with renal cell carcinoma.

This clone was observed a handful of times. The chain uses TRBV2 and TRBJ2-4; a weak D match, TRBD1 (5 bases). Germline CDR1 reads SNHLY; CDR2 reads FYNNEI. The CDR3 runs 14 residues. V lost 3 bases, J lost 0 bases, and 6 bases lay in between. The CDR3 is CASSDRVAKNIQYF. In DNA, the CDR3 is TGTGCCAGCAGTGACAGGGTAGCCAAAAACATTCAGTACTTC.

The rearrangement links TRBV6-5 to TRBJ1-5; a weak D match, TRBD1 (5 bases). The CDR3 is made up of 14 amino acids. Deletions cut 2 bases from V and 2 bases from J, with 7 bases between. The germline V gene has CDR1 MNHEY and CDR2 SVGAGI. CDR3: CASSYRGGNQPQHF. In DNA, the CDR3 is TGTGCCAGCAGTTACAGGGGAGGCAATCAGCCCCAGCATTTT.

The chain has TRBV5-4 and TRBJ1-1; tentatively, D is TRBD1 (6 bases). The CDR3 consists of 15 residues. CDR1 is SGHNT, CDR2 YYREEE, per germline (reference sequence). The V end lost 1 base, the J end lost 3 bases, and 13 bases lay between the germline ends. Here the CDR3 reads CASSLTGGRYTEAFF. The CDR3 nucleotides read TGTGCCAGCAGCTTGACTGGGGGGCGGTACACTGAAGCTTTCTTT.

The chain combines TRBV2 with TRBJ2-5; 9 bases fit TRBD2. This CDR3 has 14 amino acids. Trimming cost V 7 bases and J 2 bases; bases outside gene matches: 5. The germline V gene has CDR1 SNHLY and CDR2 FYNNEI. The DNA for the CDR3 is TGTGCCAGCAACCGGGCGGGAGGGCAAGAGACCCAGTACTTC. This gives the protein CASNRAGGQETQYF. The variable domain in full, with the rest retrieved from reference TRBV2 and TRBJ2-5, is EPEVTQTPSHQVTQMGQEVILRCVPISNHLYFYWYRQILGQKVEFLVSFYNNEISEKSEIFDDQFSVERPDGSNFTLKIRSTKLEDSAMYFCASNRAGGQETQYFGPGTRLLVL.

The gene calls are TRBV5-1 and TRBJ2-7; TRBD1 agrees at 7 bases. This CDR3 region has 14 residues. CDR1 and CDR2 (germline): SGHRS, YFSETQ. Trimming took 0 bases from V and 3 from J; bases not matched to a gene: 3. The CDR3 reads CASSLGGGHYEQYF. The CDR3 bases are TGCGCCAGCAGCTTGGGAGGGGGCCACTACGAGCAGTACTTC.

J is TRBJ2-7 and V is TRBV19; the D is unclear. V lost 4 bases, J lost 4 bases, and 5 bases lay in between. The CDR3 has 11 residues. Germline CDR1 LNHDA, CDR2 SQIVND (reference sequence). DNA of the CDR3: TGTGCCAGTAGTAGTGATTACGAGCAGTACTTC. This encodes CASSSDYEQYF.

The rearrangement links TRBV10-3 to TRBJ2-7, with TRBD2 matching over 8 bases. J gave up 0 bases and V 5 bases, and 9 bases lay outside the gene matches. The CDR3 contains 16 residues. Per germline, CDR1 ENHRY and CDR2 SYGVKD. The CDR3 DNA sequence: TGTGCCATCAGTCAGGTCGGCGGGAGGAGCTCCTACGAGCAGTACTTC. Protein: CAISQVGGRSSYEQYF.

The chain joins TRBV7-2 to TRBJ1-1; possible D gene TRBD1, 6 bases. V lost 5 bases to trimming and J lost 1 base, with 11 bases between them. The CDR3 length is 14 residues. CDR1 is SGHTA, CDR2 FQGNSA, per germline. The CDR3 loop reads CASSVRDKNTEAFF. In nucleotides, the CDR3 is TGTGCCAGCAGCGTCCGGGACAAGAACACTGAAGCTTTCTTT.

The chain links TRBV9 to TRBJ2-1, with TRBD2 matching over 7 bases. The junction had 3 bases not matched to a gene; V was cut back by 0 bases and J by 6 bases. Germline CDR1 reads SGDLS; CDR2 reads YYNGEE. The CDR3 runs to 14 residues. CDR3 amino acids: CASSVVTGGNEQFF. For the CDR3, the DNA is TGTGCCAGCAGCGTAGTAACGGGAGGCAATGAGCAGTTCTTC.

Notes on this clone: Other DNA sequences within the sample encode an identical CDR3. The rearrangement joins TRBV2 to TRBJ1-2; D remains unclear. CDR3 length equals 13 residues. Trimming took off 2 bases at V and 4 bases at J, with 8 bases between the two ends. Looked up from germline, CDR1 is SNHLY and CDR2 is FYNNEI. The CDR3 region has the DNA TGTGCCAGCAGTGAACACAGAACCTATGGCTACACCTTC. It translates to CASSEHRTYGYTF. Together with reference TRBV2 and TRBJ1-2, the CDR3 gives the full variable domain: EPEVTQTPSHQVTQMGQEVILRCVPISNHLYFYWYRQILGQKVEFLVSFYNNEISEKSEIFDDQFSVERPDGSNFTLKIRSTKLEDSAMYFCASSEHRTYGYTFGSGTRLTVV.

The rearrangement uses TRBV7-2 and TRBJ1-1, with 7 bases matching TRBD1. Losses at the gene ends were 1 base for V and 4 bases for J; bases not matched to a gene: 9. The germline gives CDR1 SGHTA, CDR2 FQGNSA. This CDR3 has 16 amino acids. CDR3 nucleotide sequence: TGTGCCAGCAGCTTAGAACACAGGGGCTCAGGCACTGAAGCTTTCTTT. Translation: CASSLEHRGSGTEAFF. The full variable domain, in which reference TRBV7-2 and TRBJ1-1 provide the parts outside the CDR3, is GAGVSQSPSNKVTEKGKDVELRCDPISGHTALYWYRQSLGQGLEFLIYFQGNSAPDKSGLPSDRFSAERTGGSVSTLTIQRTQQEDSAVYLCASSLEHRGSGTEAFFGQGTRLTVV.

This chain links TRBV7-9 with TRBJ1-2; 7 nucleotides align to TRBD1. Germline CDR1 reads SEHNR; CDR2 reads FQNEAQ (reference sequence). This CDR3 contains 18 residues. Trimming at V came to 0 bases and at J to 1 base, leaving 11 bases not matched to a gene. CDR3: CASSLARGTALINYGYTF. CDR3 sequence (DNA): TGTGCCAGCAGCTTAGCGCGCGGGACAGCCCTCATTAACTATGGCTACACCTTC.

This chain uses TRBV5-1 with TRBJ1-4, with a tentative D call TRBD1 (5 bases). Trimming stripped 2 bases from V and 8 bases from J, with 13 bases between. The V gene's germline CDR1 is SGHRS and CDR2 YFSETQ. The CDR3 contains 14 residues. For the CDR3, the DNA is TGCGCCAGCAGCTTAGGGCAGGGATACGAAAAACTGTTTTTT. Amino acids: CASSLGQGYEKLFF.

For the CDR3, the DNA is TGCGCCAGCAGCGAGGGACCTTTGAACACTGAAGCTTTCTTT. Translation gives CASSEGPLNTEAFF. This chain connects TRBV5-1 to TRBJ1-1; perhaps TRBD1 as D (5 bases). This CDR3 contains 14 residues. V was shortened by 4 bases and J by 0 bases, with 10 bases between the two germline ends. CDR1 is SGHRS and CDR2 is YFSETQ in the germline V gene.

V gene TRBV27 combines with J gene TRBJ2-3, with D possibly matching TRBD2 (5 bases). V dropped 4 bases and J dropped 0 bases, with 8 bases sitting between them. In germline, CDR1 is MNHEY, CDR2 SMNVEV (reference sequence). The CDR3 is 14 amino acids. The chain's CDR3 is CASSSPGSTDTQYF. In DNA form, the CDR3 reads TGTGCCAGCAGTTCCCCGGGGAGCACAGATACGCAGTATTTT.

The chain is built from TRBV6-5 and TRBJ1-5; D is perhaps TRBD1 (5 bases). The V end lost 7 bases, the J end lost 4 bases, and 11 bases lay between the germline ends. The CDR3 spans 13 residues. The V gene's germline CDR1 is MNHEY and CDR2 SVGAGI. The CDR3 DNA reads as TGTGCCAGCACGCGGGGGGGGAATCAGCCCCAGCATTTT. Translation: CASTRGGNQPQHF.

The V gene is TRBV5-4, the J gene TRBJ2-5; 9 bases are shared with TRBD2. V lost 0 bases and J lost 3; bases outside the gene matches: 3. The germline V gene has CDR1 SGHNT and CDR2 YYREEE (reference sequence). The CDR3 loop spans 15 amino acids. The CDR3 DNA reads as TGTGCCAGCAGCTTGGGAGCGGGGGGTGAAGAGACCCAGTACTTC. Translation: CASSLGAGGEETQYF.

This clone was seen just once. The rearrangement joins TRBV19 to TRBJ1-2; D might be TRBD1 (6 bases). Germline V gives CDR1 LNHDA, CDR2 SQIVND (reference sequence). V lost 5 bases and J 9 bases, leaving 19 bases between the germline ends. The CDR3 length is 14 residues. CDR3 sequence reads: CASSVDRSSSRYTF. In nucleotides, the CDR3 is TGTGCCAGTAGTGTGGACAGATCCAGCAGTCGCTACACCTTC.